The 17 T cell receptor beta chains below were found in one sample sequenced in a study of T cells in Graves' hyperthyroidism and ophthalmopathy. Authors of the study amplified TCR beta CDR3 regions from RNA transcripts. TCR CDR3 regions were first amplified by RT-PCR with HTBI primers. TCRdb analysed the multiplex PCR reads with MiXCR anew, one entry per CDR3 protein. The sample includes more than 600,000 distinct CDR3 sequences, 16% of them seen just once. Sequenced sample: blood. The receptor source for this set is a man in his late teens or twenties with Graves' hyperthyroidism.

This clonotype was observed at least ten times. The DNA of the CDR3 is TGTGCCAGCAGTCTCCCCGTGGCAGGGCACTCCTACGAGCAGTACTTC. Encoded protein: CASSLPVAGHSYEQYF. The chain is built from TRBV28 and TRBJ2-7; D might be TRBD1 (5 bases). CDR1 MDHEN and CDR2 SYDVKM come from the germline V gene. The V end was cut by 5 bases, the J end by 0 bases, with 17 bases between. The CDR3 spans 16 residues.

This clonotype was picked up many times. J is TRBJ1-2 and V is TRBV2; 11 bases are shared with TRBD1. The V gene's germline CDR1 is SNHLY and CDR2 FYNNEI. The CDR3 spans 15 residues. The V segment lost 6 bases and the J segment 2 bases; nucleotides outside the gene matches: 5. CDR3 in amino acids: CASRPGQGANYGYTF. CDR3 sequence (DNA): TGTGCCAGCAGGCCCGGACAGGGGGCCAACTATGGCTACACCTTC.

The sample holds a few counts of this clonotype. The chain employs TRBV14 and TRBJ2-7; perhaps D is TRBD1 or TRBD2 (5 bases each). The CDR3 consists of 14 residues. Trimming removed 2 bases from V and 7 bases from J, with 15 bases in between. Per germline, CDR1 SGHDN and CDR2 FVKESK. CDR3 sequence reads: CASSQIAGDAEQYF. For the CDR3, the DNA is TGTGCCAGCAGCCAAATCGCCGGGGACGCGGAGCAGTACTTC.

This clonotype was seen many times. The chain carries TRBV28 and TRBJ2-7, with D uncertain. The CDR3 is 12 amino acids. Germline CDR1 is MDHEN and CDR2 is SYDVKM. With 6 bases removed from V and 7 bases from J, the gap between germline ends came to 13 bases. As DNA, the CDR3 is TGTGCCAGCAGCCAGCTCGGTGAGGAGCAGTACTTC. This gives the protein CASSQLGEEQYF.

This clonotype was picked up many times. This chain connects TRBV2 to TRBJ2-3; 8 nucleotides match TRBD2. The CDR3 runs 14 residues. Germline V gene data show CDR1 as SNHLY and CDR2 as FYNNEI. Losses at the gene ends were 7 bases for V and 7 bases for J; bases not matched to a gene: 10. This CDR3 is CASTGQREPNTQYF. In nucleotides, the CDR3 is TGTGCCAGCACCGGACAGCGGGAGCCGAATACGCAGTATTTT. Filled out from reference TRBV2 and TRBJ2-3, the complete variable domain reads EPEVTQTPSHQVTQMGQEVILRCVPISNHLYFYWYRQILGQKVEFLVSFYNNEISEKSEIFDDQFSVERPDGSNFTLKIRSTKLEDSAMYFCASTGQREPNTQYFGPGTRLTVL.

Only a few counts were recorded for this clonotype. V usage is TRBV12-3 or TRBV12-4 and J usage is TRBJ2-2; 12 bases are a match to TRBD2. The length of the CDR3 is 15 residues. The V segment lost 6 bases and the J segment 4 bases; nucleotides outside the gene matches: 3. CDR3 in amino acids: CASRLGLAGTGELFF. In DNA, the CDR3 is TGTGCCAGCAGGCTGGGACTAGCGGGCACCGGGGAGCTGTTTTTT.

This clonotype appeared many times. This chain joins TRBV29-1 and TRBJ2-7; the D is unclear. V was cut by 4 bases and J by 6 bases, with 13 bases left in between. The CDR3 contains 12 residues. Germline CDR1 SQVTM, CDR2 ANQGSEA. CDR3: CSVGDTRSEQYF. CDR3 bases: TGCAGCGTTGGAGACACACGGTCCGAGCAGTACTTC.

This chain links TRBV19 with TRBJ1-2, with TRBD1 as a possible D gene (5 bases). CDR1 LNHDA and CDR2 SQIVND come from the germline V gene (reference sequence). There are 15 residues in the CDR3. Trimming took off 5 bases at V and 4 bases at J, with 17 bases between the two ends. CDR3 region: CASSLRDDILYGYTF. The CDR3 DNA sequence: TGTGCCAGTAGTCTCCGGGACGATATCCTCTATGGCTACACCTTC.

V gene TRBV9 combines with J gene TRBJ2-3, with TRBD2 matching 12 bases. Germline V gene data show CDR1 as SGDLS and CDR2 as YYNGEE. The CDR3 sequence is 16 residues long. J gave up 6 bases and V 3 bases, and 8 bases lay outside the gene matches. CDR3 loop: CASSESSSGRADTQYF. The CDR3 DNA sequence: TGTGCCAGCAGCGAATCATCTAGCGGGAGGGCTGATACGCAGTATTTT. Full variable domain (rest looked up from reference TRBV9 and TRBJ2-3): DSGVTQTPKHLITATGQRVTLRCSPRSGDLSVYWYQQSLDQGLQFLIQYYNGEERAKGNILERFSAQQFPDLHSELNLSSLELGDSALYFCASSESSSGRADTQYFGPGTRLTVL.

About this clonotype itself: It is likely a read error, because the conserved phenylalanine at the end of the CDR3 is missing. This sequence joins TRBV6-5 and TRBJ1-2; 7 nucleotides align to TRBD1. Per germline, CDR1 MNHEY and CDR2 SVGAGI. V dropped 2 bases and J dropped 4; count of bases not matched to a gene: 4. The length of the CDR3 is 14 residues. The DNA of the CDR3 is TGTGCCAGCAGTTACCGACAGGGACCCTATGGCTACACCCTC. Its translation is CASSYRQGPYGYTL.

This clonotype was recorded many times. The V and J genes are TRBV3-1 and TRBJ1-1, with 7 bases lining up with TRBD1. After removal of 0 bases from V and 4 bases from J, the junction contained 8 bases not matched to a gene. The germline V gene has CDR1 LGHDT and CDR2 YNNKEL (reference sequence). This CDR3 is 16 amino acids long. The CDR3 loop is CASSQDSKTGFTEAFF. The CDR3 nucleotides read TGTGCCAGCAGCCAAGACAGCAAGACAGGGTTCACTGAAGCTTTCTTT.

Concerning this clonotype: Germline is not matched at one junction end, which may reflect a read error. The chain joins TRBV5-1 to TRBJ1-3; D unclear. CDR3 size: 15 residues. Germline V lookup: CDR1 SGHRS, CDR2 YFSETQ. The CDR3 DNA follows: TGCGCCAGCAGCTTGGGGCGAATCTCTGGAAACACCATACATTTT. Translated: CASSLGRISGNTIHF.

The table lists this clonotype with a few counts. The chain employs TRBV5-1 and TRBJ2-1; D ambiguous. V was pared by 2 bases and J by 5 bases, with 11 bases between. This CDR3 spans 14 amino acids. Germline V gene sequence: CDR1 SGHRS, CDR2 YFSETQ. CDR3: CASSLWTDNNEQFF. The CDR3 bases are TGCGCCAGCAGCTTATGGACGGATAACAATGAGCAGTTCTTC.

The table lists this clonotype with a few counts. The gene calls are TRBV9 and TRBJ1-2; D unresolved. Trimming pared 2 bases from V and 2 bases from J, leaving 7 bases between. This CDR3 contains 13 residues. From germline, CDR1 is SGDLS and CDR2 YYNGEE. CDR3 residues: CASSVMGNYGYTF. DNA of the CDR3: TGTGCCAGCAGCGTGATGGGAAACTATGGCTACACCTTC. The variable domain in full, with the rest retrieved from reference TRBV9 and TRBJ1-2, is DSGVTQTPKHLITATGQRVTLRCSPRSGDLSVYWYQQSLDQGLQFLIQYYNGEERAKGNILERFSAQQFPDLHSELNLSSLELGDSALYFCASSVMGNYGYTFGSGTRLTVV.

This clonotype was counted at least ten times. The chain recombines TRBV20-1 with TRBJ2-5; 10 positions match TRBD1. V shed 0 bases, J shed 2 bases, and the junction held 9 bases outside the gene matches. In germline, CDR1 is DFQATT, CDR2 SNEGSKA (reference sequence). There are 17 residues in the CDR3. The CDR3 region is CSARDFGGQGQQETQYF. DNA of the CDR3: TGCAGTGCTAGAGACTTTGGGGGACAGGGGCAACAAGAGACCCAGTACTTC.

This clonotype was seen at least ten times. The chain combines TRBV6-1 with TRBJ2-1, with D maybe TRBD2 (6 bases). Germline values: CDR1 MNHNS, CDR2 SASEGT. Trimming removed 3 bases at V and 3 bases at J, with 12 bases between. This CDR3 spans 15 amino acids. The CDR3 here is CASSDSPGVYNEQFF. As DNA, the CDR3 is TGTGCCAGCAGTGATTCACCGGGAGTCTACAATGAGCAGTTCTTC.

This clonotype came up many times. J is TRBJ1-5 and V is TRBV2; possibly TRBD1 for D (6 bases). Germline values: CDR1 SNHLY, CDR2 FYNNEI. V was trimmed by 4 bases and J by 2 bases, leaving 9 bases between them. CDR3 length: 14 amino acids. The CDR3 DNA is TGTGCCAGCAGTGCCAGGGGAGGCAATCAGCCCCAGCATTTT. It specifies CASSARGGNQPQHF. Combining the CDR3 with reference TRBV2 and TRBJ1-5 gives the whole variable domain EPEVTQTPSHQVTQMGQEVILRCVPISNHLYFYWYRQILGQKVEFLVSFYNNEISEKSEIFDDQFSVERPDGSNFTLKIRSTKLEDSAMYFCASSARGGNQPQHFGDGTRLSIL.